One sample yielded the 20 T cell receptor beta chains listed below, sequenced in a study of blood T cells in healthy people across ages. With a J-beta primer mix and a sample-barcoded 5' primer, a second PCR ran about 6 to 11 cycles. MiXCR was run by TCRdb on the 5' RACE reads, yielding one entry per CDR3 protein. The sample has around 520,000 distinct CDR3 sequences; approximately 26% are singletons. The data were also submitted as part of a second study, on T cells of mothers and their children.

Sequencing was performed on blood. All receptors derive from a boy aged 2 to 10 in good health.

This clonotype was counted a few times. The chain carries TRBV5-1 and TRBJ1-1; D remains unclear. The CDR3 has 15 residues. Trimming removed 0 bases at V and 4 bases at J, with 13 bases between. The V gene's germline CDR1 is SGHRS and CDR2 YFSETQ. The DNA of the CDR3 is TGCGCCAGCAGCTTGGGAACATGGGGAGTCACTGAAGCTTTCTTT. It translates to CASSLGTWGVTEAFF.

CDR3 residues: CASSQAAGPNYGYTF. In DNA, the CDR3 is TGCGCCAGCAGCCAAGCGGCCGGACCTAACTATGGCTACACCTTC. This chain links TRBV4-1 with TRBJ1-2; no definite D call. Per the germline V gene, CDR1 is MGHRA and CDR2 is YSYEKL. Trimming shortened V by 1 base and J by 0 bases, and 9 bases separated the two germline ends. The CDR3 has 15 residues.

This clonotype was detected only a few times. CDR3 region: CASSQGAVEETQYF. CDR3 DNA sequence: TGTGCCAGCAGCCAGGGGGCCGTTGAAGAGACCCAGTACTTC. V is TRBV7-9 and J is TRBJ2-5; 8 bases agree with TRBD1. Germline V CDR1 and CDR2: SEHNR, FQNEAQ (reference sequence). This CDR3 has 14 amino acids. V shed 5 bases and J 3 bases; nucleotides not matched to a gene: 5.

This clonotype was seen at least ten times. The chain carries TRBV7-9 and TRBJ1-4; D remains ambiguous. The V gene lost 2 bases and the J gene lost 0 bases, with 10 bases spanning the gap. The CDR3 consists of 16 residues. CDR1 is SEHNR, CDR2 FQNEAQ, per germline (reference sequence). The CDR3 is CASSLYRGATNEKLFF. The CDR3 DNA sequence: TGTGCCAGCAGCTTATACCGCGGGGCAACTAATGAAAAACTGTTTTTT.

V usage is TRBV6-5 and J usage is TRBJ1-5; a weak D match, TRBD1 (5 bases). V lost 5 bases, J lost 6 bases, and 11 bases lay in between. The germline gives CDR1 MNHEY, CDR2 SVGAGI. CDR3 length equals 13 residues. CDR3 protein: CASSPEGAQPQHF. CDR3 nucleotide sequence: TGTGCCAGCAGTCCCGAAGGGGCTCAGCCCCAGCATTTT.

A remark on this clonotype: One junction end does not reproduce the germline sequence, and a read error may be involved. This chain connects TRBV6-5 to TRBJ1-1; tentatively, D is TRBD1 (5 bases). Per the germline V gene, CDR1 is MNHEY and CDR2 is SVGAGI. The CDR3 is made up of 16 amino acids. In DNA form, the CDR3 reads TGTGCCAGCAGTTACGACAGCCCCAACATGAACACTGAAGCCTTCTTT. Protein sequence: CASSYDSPNMNTEAFF.

The chain couples TRBV5-4 to TRBJ2-7, with 7 bases fitting TRBD2. Unmatched junction bases numbered 7, after V lost 7 bases and J lost 3 bases. CDR1 SGHNT and CDR2 YYREEE come from the germline V gene (reference sequence). The CDR3 has 13 amino acids. Written as DNA, the CDR3 is TGTGCCAGCGCGGCTAGCGGAGTCTACGAGCAGTACTTC. Protein sequence: CASAASGVYEQYF.

The rearrangement joins TRBV25-1 to TRBJ2-2, with a possible D match to TRBD1 (6 bases). Trimming stripped 4 bases from V and 3 bases from J, with 15 bases between. The germline CDR1 and CDR2 sequences are MGHDK and SYGVNS. CDR3 length: 16 residues. The CDR3: CASSAWDIVDTGELFF. The CDR3 DNA reads as TGTGCCAGCAGTGCCTGGGACATCGTCGACACCGGGGAGCTGTTTTTT.

The chain is built from TRBV20-1 and TRBJ2-1, with TRBD2 identical over 8 bases. Trimming at V came to 3 bases and at J to 8 bases, leaving 6 bases not matched to a gene. Germline CDR1 is DFQATT and CDR2 is SNEGSKA (reference sequence). The CDR3 contains 13 residues. CDR3 residues: CSASGRASDEQFF. The CDR3 coding sequence is TGCAGTGCTAGCGGGAGGGCCTCCGATGAGCAGTTCTTC.

CDR3 DNA: TGTGCCAGCAGCTTAGTGCCTAGCGAGAAAAACATTCAGTACTTC. This translates into CASSLVPSEKNIQYF. J is TRBJ2-4 and V is TRBV7-9, with D tentatively TRBD2 (6 bases). V lost 1 base to trimming and J lost 4 bases, with 11 bases between them. The CDR3 is 15 amino acids. Germline-derived CDR1 and CDR2 are SEHNR and FQNEAQ (reference sequence).

DNA for the CDR3: TGCGCCAGCAGCCAAGTAAGCAGTAACTATGGCTACACCTTC. It is translated as CASSQVSSNYGYTF. J is TRBJ1-2 and V is TRBV4-1, with D hard to call. CDR3 length: 14 amino acids. Germline V gene sequence: CDR1 MGHRA, CDR2 YSYEKL. V lost 1 base and J 1 base, leaving 7 bases between the germline ends.

Only one count was recorded for this clonotype. The chain joins TRBV2 to TRBJ1-2; D uncertain. CDR3 length equals 14 residues. Trimming stripped 2 bases from V and 7 bases from J, with 14 bases between. Germline CDR1 reads SNHLY; CDR2 reads FYNNEI. CDR3 in DNA: TGTGCCAGCAGTGAAAAGGCAGGTCATGGTGGCTACACCTTC. As protein: CASSEKAGHGGYTF.

In its sample, this clonotype was seen a few times. The V gene is TRBV20-1, the J gene TRBJ1-2, with 7 bases matching TRBD1. V gave up 3 bases and J gave up 8 bases; unmatched junction bases: 9. This CDR3 is 13 amino acids long. From germline, CDR1 is DFQATT and CDR2 SNEGSKA (reference sequence). CDR3 nucleotide sequence: TGCAGTGCTAGCGGCAGGGGGGCACGGGGCTACACCTTC. This codes for CSASGRGARGYTF.

The chain recombines TRBV24-1 with TRBJ2-3; maybe TRBD2 (6 bases). CDR1 and CDR2 from the germline V gene are KGHDR and SFDVKD. Trimming took 3 bases from V and 6 from J, leaving 21 bases between them. The CDR3 runs 17 residues. CDR3 in amino acids: CATSDTRTGTGVDTQYF. The CDR3 DNA reads TGTGCCACCAGTGATACCAGGACCGGGACGGGAGTCGATACGCAGTATTTT.

The chain combines TRBV6-5 with TRBJ1-2; no definite D call. The CDR3 totals 10 residues. V lost 8 bases and J lost 6, with 7 bases in between. CDR1 is MNHEY and CDR2 is SVGAGI in the germline V gene. The CDR3 DNA reads as TGTGCCAGCGGTAAGGATGGCTACACCTTC. This codes for CASGKDGYTF.

The chain is built from TRBV20-1 and TRBJ2-1; 8 nucleotides line up with TRBD2. There are 16 residues in the CDR3. V dropped 3 bases and J dropped 4; count of bases not matched to a gene: 11. CDR1 and CDR2 from the germline V gene are DFQATT and SNEGSKA (reference sequence). CDR3 DNA sequence: TGCAGTGCTAGTCCCCCATATAGCGGGGATTACAATGAGCAGTTCTTC. Residues: CSASPPYSGDYNEQFF.

This clonotype was detected only a few times. This chain links TRBV12-3 or TRBV12-4 with TRBJ1-1, with 7 bases that match TRBD1. V trimming: 0 bases; J trimming: 6 bases; junction bases outside the gene matches: 7. The CDR3 is 15 amino acids. Here the CDR3 reads CASSLAGGAFAEAFF. The CDR3 DNA sequence: TGTGCCAGCAGTTTAGCAGGGGGCGCCTTCGCTGAAGCTTTCTTT.

The chain is built from TRBV3-1 and TRBJ1-1, with 7 bases aligning to TRBD1. The germline CDR1 and CDR2 sequences are LGHDT and YNNKEL (reference sequence). With V trimmed by 3 bases and J by 5 bases, 9 bases remained unmatched. The CDR3 is 15 residues long. CDR3 loop: CASSHHDRAETEAFF. The CDR3 DNA reads as TGTGCCAGCAGCCACCACGACAGGGCAGAGACTGAAGCTTTCTTT.

This rearrangement joins TRBV15 to TRBJ2-7; D is undetermined. Germline V gene sequence: CDR1 LNHNV, CDR2 YYDKDF (reference sequence). V lost 0 bases and J 3 bases, leaving 12 bases between the germline ends. This CDR3 comprises 15 residues. The CDR3 region has the DNA TGTGCCACCAGCAGAGATAACCCACTCGACTACGAGCAGTACTTC. Translation: CATSRDNPLDYEQYF.

This clonotype has only a few counts. The chain combines TRBV9 with TRBJ2-1; D may match TRBD1 or TRBD2 (5 bases each). This CDR3 comprises 17 residues. Germline V CDR1 and CDR2: SGDLS, YYNGEE. With 4 bases removed from V and 7 bases from J, the gap between germline ends came to 24 bases. The CDR3 DNA is TGTGCCAGCAGCCCAAGGGACCGCCTCGGTGGTGGGAATGAGCAGTTCTTC. Translated, it gives CASSPRDRLGGGNEQFF.